The 24 T cell receptor beta chains presented below share a single source sample, sequenced in a study of blood T cell repertoires in COVID-19. The data were produced by immunoSEQ multiplex PCR, yet TCRdb's version contains in-frame clones alone and is incomplete. The table has some 350,000 clones, around 87% seen once. The sequenced sample consisted of peripheral blood. Receptor source: a woman between 45 and 60 years old with COVID-19, enrolled during active disease.

The rearrangement joins TRBV2 to TRBJ2-1; 7 bases are a match to TRBD1. The CDR3 is made up of 15 amino acids. J was trimmed by 8 bases and V by 2 bases; bases with no gene match: 9. Per germline, CDR1 SNHLY and CDR2 FYNNEI. CDR3 loop: CASSERSGGAYEQFF. The CDR3 DNA sequence: TGTGCCAGCAGTGAAAGGTCAGGGGGTGCTTATGAGCAGTTCTTC.

This clone was seen only a few times. The chain recombines TRBV30 with TRBJ1-5; 9 bases are a match to TRBD1. Germline CDR1 reads GTSNPN; CDR2 reads SVGIG (reference sequence). The CDR3 length is 17 residues. V dropped 3 bases and J dropped 6; count of bases not matched to a gene: 15. This CDR3 reads CAWSGTPITGGSQPQHF. The CDR3 bases are TGTGCCTGGAGCGGAACTCCAATCACAGGGGGCAGTCAGCCCCAGCATTTT.

The chain links TRBV27 to TRBJ2-7; 8 bases fit TRBD1. This CDR3 is 18 amino acids long. Germline CDR1 is MNHEY and CDR2 is SMNVEV (reference sequence). The trim removed 1 base at V and 2 bases at J, leaving 13 bases unmatched. The CDR3 reads CASSLWRPQGATTYEQYF. DNA of the CDR3: TGTGCCAGCAGTTTATGGCGACCCCAGGGGGCTACCACCTACGAGCAGTACTTC.

CDR3 in amino acids: CASSRQASVSGRTDTQYF. The DNA of the CDR3 is TGTGCCAGCAGCCGCCAGGCATCGGTTAGCGGGAGGACAGATACGCAGTATTTT. V and J are TRBV7-2 and TRBJ2-3; 10 bases agree with TRBD2. The V and J ends lost 5 bases and 3 bases, in that order; junction bases with no gene match: 14. The CDR3 covers 18 residues. Germline V gene data show CDR1 as SGHTA and CDR2 as FQGNSA. The full variable domain, with the rest looked up from reference TRBV7-2 and TRBJ2-3, is GAGVSQSPSNKVTEKGKDVELRCDPISGHTALYWYRQSLGQGLEFLIYFQGNSAPDKSGLPSDRFSAERTGGSVSTLTIQRTQQEDSAVYLCASSRQASVSGRTDTQYFGPGTRLTVL.

The genes are TRBV7-6 and TRBJ2-1; the match to TRBD2 covers 8 bases. Trimming at V came to 5 bases and at J to 3 bases, leaving 6 bases not matched to a gene. This CDR3 contains 15 residues. CDR1 is SGHVS and CDR2 is FNYEAQ in the germline V gene. The CDR3 DNA reads TGTGCCAGCAGCCCCGGGACTAGTGACTACAATGAGCAGTTCTTC. The encoded protein is CASSPGTSDYNEQFF.

The chain couples TRBV27 to TRBJ2-1; TRBD1 aligns across 10 bases. J gave up 7 bases and V 2 bases, and 8 bases lay outside the gene matches. The CDR3 is made up of 16 amino acids. Germline CDR1 MNHEY, CDR2 SMNVEV (reference sequence). The CDR3: CASSLRPRTGGNEQFF. The CDR3 DNA reads TGTGCCAGCAGTTTACGTCCGCGGACAGGGGGTAATGAGCAGTTCTTC.

The chain combines TRBV30 with TRBJ2-7; 8 bases line up with TRBD1. With V trimmed by 5 bases and J by 6 bases, 3 bases remained unmatched. Germline V gives CDR1 GTSNPN, CDR2 SVGIG (reference sequence). The CDR3 extends over 11 amino acids. This CDR3 reads CAWETGVEQYF. The CDR3 region has the DNA TGTGCCTGGGAGACAGGGGTCGAGCAGTACTTC.

The chain couples TRBV11-2 to TRBJ2-2, with TRBD2 identical over 15 bases. CDR1 and CDR2 from the germline V gene are SGHAT and FQNNGV. This CDR3 is 16 amino acids long. Unmatched junction bases numbered 5, after V lost 5 bases and J lost 7 bases. CDR3 nucleotides: TGTGCCAGCAGCCACTGGACTAGCGGGAGGGTCGGGGAGCTGTTTTTT. Translating it yields CASSHWTSGRVGELFF.

The V and J genes are TRBV7-8 and TRBJ2-1, with D hard to call. This CDR3 is 14 amino acids long. The V end lost 5 bases, the J end lost 3 bases, and 11 bases lay between the germline ends. Per the germline V gene, CDR1 is SGHVS and CDR2 is FQNEAQ. The CDR3 nucleotides are TGTGCCAGCAGCGAGACTCTTGTCTACAATGAGCAGTTCTTC. Translating it yields CASSETLVYNEQFF.

This clone has just one count. The chain uses TRBV6-5 and TRBJ1-5, with D hard to call. The CDR3 totals 14 residues. Trimming stripped 7 bases from V and 2 bases from J, with 12 bases between. Germline loops: CDR1 MNHEY, CDR2 SVGAGI. The CDR3 loop reads CASTRDGRNQPQHF. CDR3 DNA sequence: TGTGCCAGCACCCGAGATGGGCGCAATCAGCCCCAGCATTTT.

This sequence joins TRBV30 and TRBJ1-4; perhaps TRBD1 as D (5 bases). This CDR3 region has 13 residues. Looked up from germline, CDR1 is GTSNPN and CDR2 is SVGIG (reference sequence). The germline V and J ends were trimmed by 0 bases and 6 bases, with 8 bases remaining between them. CDR3 sequence: CAWSVLRDEKLFF. CDR3 DNA: TGTGCCTGGAGTGTACTCAGGGATGAAAAACTGTTTTTT.

This chain joins TRBV12-3 or TRBV12-4 and TRBJ1-6; perhaps TRBD1 as D (5 bases). Trimming stripped 3 bases from V and 7 bases from J, with 7 bases between. The CDR3 totals 13 residues. CDR3 residues: CASSFRQNSPLHF. Written as DNA, the CDR3 is TGTGCCAGCAGTTTCCGACAGAATTCACCCCTCCACTTT.

This clone was counted a single time. J is TRBJ2-7 and V is TRBV5-1; 9 bases are shared with TRBD2. The V gene's germline CDR1 is SGHRS and CDR2 YFSETQ. V shed 5 bases and J 3 bases; nucleotides not matched to a gene: 6. The CDR3 has 14 amino acids. The CDR3 here is CASRTGLAGYEQYF. The DNA of the CDR3 is TGCGCCAGCAGAACGGGACTAGCAGGCTACGAGCAGTACTTC.

This chain links TRBV11-2 with TRBJ2-1, with 9 bases fitting TRBD2. Germline CDR1 and CDR2: SGHAT and FQNNGV. V lost 5 bases, J lost 7 bases, and 12 bases stayed unmatched. The CDR3 is made up of 16 amino acids. CDR3 coding DNA: TGTGCCAGCAGCCCTGGGGGGACTAGCAGGACAAATGAGCAGTTCTTC. Protein product: CASSPGGTSRTNEQFF.

This clone was observed a single time. The gene calls are TRBV10-3 and TRBJ2-5, with 7 bases aligning to TRBD1. Germline V gene lookup returns CDR1 ENHRY and CDR2 SYGVKD. With 3 bases clipped from V and 4 bases from J, the junction kept 5 bases outside the gene matches. CDR3 length: 14 amino acids. Here the CDR3 reads CAISDPRQGETQYF. The CDR3 DNA sequence: TGTGCCATCAGTGACCCTAGACAGGGAGAGACCCAGTACTTC.

This chain uses TRBV6-2 or TRBV6-3 with TRBJ1-1; maybe TRBD1 (5 bases). The CDR3 length is 14 residues. V was trimmed by 3 bases and J by 4 bases, leaving 12 bases between them. CDR1 and CDR2 (germline): MNHEY, SVGEGT. The CDR3 DNA sequence: TGTGCCAGCAGTTATGACCAGGGCAGCACTGAAGCTTTCTTT. Its protein product is CASSYDQGSTEAFF.

This clone came up a few times. This chain links TRBV5-4 with TRBJ2-7, with D possibly being TRBD2 (5 bases). The CDR3 extends over 16 amino acids. V was clipped by 3 bases and J by 0 bases, with 16 bases between them. CDR1 and CDR2 from the germline V gene are SGHNT and YYREEE (reference sequence). The CDR3 loop is CASSSPSSGASYEQYF. DNA for the CDR3: TGTGCCAGCAGCTCGCCCTCCAGCGGAGCCTCCTACGAGCAGTACTTC.

This clone was detected once. The rearrangement links TRBV5-1 to TRBJ2-3; D ambiguous. This CDR3 is 13 amino acids long. CDR1 and CDR2 (germline): SGHRS, YFSETQ. V shed 4 bases and J shed 0 bases, with 6 bases lying between them. CDR3 in amino acids: CASSAISTDTQYF. CDR3 DNA sequence: TGCGCCAGCAGCGCGATTAGCACAGATACGCAGTATTTT. Variable domain in full (rest from reference TRBV5-1 and TRBJ2-3): KAGVTQTPRYLIKTRGQQVTLSCSPISGHRSVSWYQQTPGQGLQFLFEYFSETQRNKGNFPGRFSGRQFSNSRSEMNVSTLELGDSALYLCASSAISTDTQYFGPGTRLTVL.

V and J are TRBV12-3 or TRBV12-4 and TRBJ2-3, with D possibly TRBD1 on 5 matching bases. Trimming stripped 6 bases from V and 6 bases from J, with 10 bases between. The CDR3 has 12 amino acids. The CDR3 region has the DNA TGTGCCAGCAGGCAGGGCTGGGATACGCAGTATTTT. Translating it yields CASRQGWDTQYF.

The CDR3 loop reads CASRDSDSTYEQYF. CDR3 nucleotide sequence: TGTGCCAGCAGGGACTCGGACAGTACCTACGAGCAGTACTTC. The chain recombines TRBV2 with TRBJ2-7, with D perhaps TRBD1 (6 bases). CDR3 size: 14 residues. Germline CDR1 is SNHLY and CDR2 is FYNNEI. V shed 6 bases and J shed 2 bases, with 14 bases lying between them.

This clone has just one count. V is TRBV7-9 and J is TRBJ1-6, with 9 bases aligning to TRBD1. Germline V gene lookup returns CDR1 SEHNR and CDR2 FQNEAQ (reference sequence). The V segment lost 4 bases and the J segment 10 bases; nucleotides outside the gene matches: 5. There are 14 residues in the CDR3. Here the CDR3 reads CASSYGTGRSPLHF. The CDR3 bases are TGTGCCAGCAGCTACGGGACAGGGAGGTCACCCCTCCACTTT.

V usage is TRBV5-1 and J usage is TRBJ2-3; 7 nucleotides agree with TRBD1. The CDR3 has 14 amino acids. V dropped 9 bases and J dropped 3; count of bases not matched to a gene: 10. Germline V CDR1 and CDR2: SGHRS, YFSETQ. The CDR3 reads CATRLQGVTDTQYF. The CDR3 DNA is TGCGCCACCCGGCTGCAGGGGGTAACAGATACGCAGTATTTT.

The rearrangement links TRBV18 to TRBJ2-7, with 12 bases lining up with TRBD2. CDR3 size: 17 residues. The germline V gene encodes CDR1 KGHSH and CDR2 LQKENI. Trimming cost V 3 bases and J 3 bases; bases outside gene matches: 9. The CDR3 region has the DNA TGTGCCAGCTCACCCTCAGGACTAGCGGGACGGTTCTACGAGCAGTACTTC. It yields the protein CASSPSGLAGRFYEQYF.

This chain joins TRBV4-1 and TRBJ2-7; 7 bases align to TRBD2. With 3 bases clipped from V and 0 bases from J, the junction kept 8 bases outside the gene matches. CDR1 and CDR2 (germline): MGHRA, YSYEKL. The CDR3 consists of 16 residues. CDR3 sequence (DNA): TGCGCCAGCAGCCAGAGCGGGACCACGAGCTCCTACGAGCAGTACTTC. Amino acid sequence: CASSQSGTTSSYEQYF.